A selection of T cell receptor beta chains follows, all from one sample in a study of T-cell reconstitution after alpha-beta-depleted transplantation in children. TCRdb ran MiXCR on the PCR reads and lists one entry per CDR3 protein. Of approximately 300,000 distinct CDR3 sequences listed, 6% to 10% are singletons. This sample comprised peripheral blood, obtained 360 days after TCRalphabeta/CD19-depleted stem cell transplant. The source is a female patient aged 2-15 years who had a stem cell transplant for Fanconi anemia, so the T cells may come from the graft donor. CDR3s include the opening cysteine and the closing phenylalanine or tryptophan. The D gene is left open where the match is weak. For some rows the clone size is stated as once, few or many, or as a class when expanded; others skip it.

cdr3_nt,cdr3_aa,d_call,j_call,v_call,clone_size
TGCGCCAGCAGCCAAGAAGTGACAGGGGCTGAAGCTTTCTTT,CASSQEVTGAEAFF,TRBD1,TRBJ1-1,TRBV4-3,many
TGTGCCAGCAGCTTGAGTCAACCTACAGATACGCAGTATTTT,CASSLSQPTDTQYF,.,TRBJ2-3,TRBV11-2,many
TGTGCCAGCAGGCCTGTGGGACTAGCCTCCTACAATGAGCAGTTCTTC,CASRPVGLASYNEQFF,TRBD2,TRBJ2-1,TRBV28,many
TGTGCCAGCAGCTTAGGTGGGACTCGGACAACCACAGATACGCAGTATTTT,CASSLGGTRTTTDTQYF,.,TRBJ2-3,TRBV7-2,many
TGTGCCAGCAGCCAAGATTTGTTCCGGGACAGGGGGCGAGAGCAGTACTTC,CASSQDLFRDRGREQYF,TRBD1,TRBJ2-7,TRBV3-1,few
TGTGCCAGCAGGTATACTGACATAAGCCCCTACAATGAGCAGTTCTTC,CASRYTDISPYNEQFF,.,TRBJ2-1,TRBV28,.
TGTGCCAGCAGCCAAGATCGCGGGACAGTTGAAGCTTTCTTT,CASSQDRGTVEAFF,TRBD1,TRBJ1-1,TRBV4-2,many
TGCAGTGCTAGTTTCCGCGGAGGACAGGGCAATCAGCCCCAGCATTTT,CSASFRGGQGNQPQHF,TRBD1,TRBJ1-5,TRBV20-1,many
TGTGCCACCAGTGTCTTACTAGCGGGGGACCCCTACGAGCAGTACTTC,CATSVLLAGDPYEQYF,TRBD2,TRBJ2-7,TRBV24-1,many
TGTGCCAGCAGTGAAGCAAAGGCACTTAATTCACCCCTCCACTTT,CASSEAKALNSPLHF,.,TRBJ1-6,TRBV6-1,.
TGTGCCAGCTCACCTGTTAGAGGGGATGGGGCCAACGTCCTGACTTTC,CASSPVRGDGANVLTF,.,TRBJ2-6,TRBV18,few
TGTGCCATCAGTGAGTCTGGGGTGGCCTACAATGAGCAGTTCTTC,CAISESGVAYNEQFF,.,TRBJ2-1,TRBV10-3,many
TGTGCCAGCAGTCCCCGGTGGGAGCAGTACTTC,CASSPRWEQYF,.,TRBJ2-7,TRBV2,many
TGTGCCATCAGTCGACAGGGGGTATACGAGCAGTACTTC,CAISRQGVYEQYF,TRBD1,TRBJ2-7,TRBV10-3,many
TGTGCCAGCAGCTCGCTCTCAGGGCCAGATACGCAGTATTTT,CASSSLSGPDTQYF,.,TRBJ2-3,TRBV5-6,many
TGTGCCAGCAGTCACAGGGGGTACCAAGAGACCCAGTACTTC,CASSHRGYQETQYF,TRBD1,TRBJ2-5,TRBV12-3/TRBV12-4,many
TGTGCCAGCAGCCATTGGGGTGGCACTGAAGCTTTCTTT,CASSHWGGTEAFF,.,TRBJ1-1,TRBV3-1,few
TGTGCCAGCAGCCCCGGGACTAGCGGGGGGCCGGGCACCTACAATGAGCAGTTCTTC,CASSPGTSGGPGTYNEQFF,TRBD2,TRBJ2-1,TRBV11-1,.
TGTGCCAGCACCCGAGGGGGAGAGAACACTGAAGCTTTCTTT,CASTRGGENTEAFF,.,TRBJ1-1,TRBV2,few
TGCGCCAGCAGCCAAATGACAGAAACCGAGCAGTACTTC,CASSQMTETEQYF,.,TRBJ2-7,TRBV5-1,many
TGCGCCAGCAGCTTTGAGACGGGTGGACCTCACAATGAGCAGTTCTTC,CASSFETGGPHNEQFF,.,TRBJ2-1,TRBV5-1,many
TGTGCCAGCTCACCTTTCATCACTAGCGGCTACAATGAGCAGTTCTTC,CASSPFITSGYNEQFF,TRBD2,TRBJ2-1,TRBV18,few
TGCGCCAGCAGCTTGGTGGGAACTGGGGACGAGCAGTACTTC,CASSLVGTGDEQYF,.,TRBJ2-7,TRBV5-1,many
TGCAGTGCTGCCCGGACTAGCGGGGCGGGGGAGCAGTACTTC,CSAARTSGAGEQYF,TRBD2,TRBJ2-7,TRBV20-1,many
TGTGCCAGCAGTGATCCAGAGGGCTTGGGGGCCAACGTCCTGACTTTC,CASSDPEGLGANVLTF,.,TRBJ2-6,TRBV25-1,many
TGCAGTGCGGCTGGACTAGCGGGAAGCCTCCCAGATACGCAGTATTTT,CSAAGLAGSLPDTQYF,TRBD2,TRBJ2-3,TRBV20-1,few
TGTGCCAGCAGTTTACCGGGGGGGCGGCTGTTTTTT,CASSLPGGRLFF,.,TRBJ1-4,TRBV28,few
TGTGCCAGCAGACACCAGCGGGAGACTGAAGCTTTCTTT,CASRHQRETEAFF,.,TRBJ1-1,TRBV7-8,.
TGTGCCAGCAGTTACCTAGCGGGAGCTGCGCTACCTTACGAGCAGTACTTC,CASSYLAGAALPYEQYF,TRBD2,TRBJ2-7,TRBV6-2/TRBV6-3,many
TGTGCCGGGGGCCAGGGAGGGATTAGGGATACGCAGTATTTT,CAGGQGGIRDTQYF,.,TRBJ2-3,TRBV10-3,many
TGTGCCAGCAGCTTCAGGACCCTCTCCTACAATGAGCAGTTCTTC,CASSFRTLSYNEQFF,.,TRBJ2-1,TRBV7-8,few
TGTGCCAGCAGGCATTCCGGGGCAGCGGGGGAGCTGTTTTTT,CASRHSGAAGELFF,.,TRBJ2-2,TRBV14,.
TGCAGCGTCGGGTCCTCCTACGAGCAGTACTTC,CSVGSSYEQYF,.,TRBJ2-7,TRBV29-1,.
TGTGCCAGCAGCCATGATGGGACCCGCTCCTACAATGAGCAGTTCTTC,CASSHDGTRSYNEQFF,.,TRBJ2-1,TRBV7-3,.
TGCGCCAGCAGCGCGGGACAGTTTAGCTCCTACGAGCAGTACTTC,CASSAGQFSSYEQYF,.,TRBJ2-7,TRBV4-1,.
TGTGCCAGCAGTTACCCACAGGATGAGCAGTTCTTC,CASSYPQDEQFF,.,TRBJ2-1,TRBV6-5,many
TGTGCCAGCTCACCACGACAGGGGGCTAATGAGCAGTTCTTC,CASSPRQGANEQFF,TRBD1,TRBJ2-1,TRBV18,few
TGCAGCGTTGCTGGGGCGCGCGATACGCAGTATTTT,CSVAGARDTQYF,.,TRBJ2-3,TRBV29-1,many
TGTGCCAGCAGCCAATTTACTAGCGGCTACAATGAGCAGTTCTTC,CASSQFTSGYNEQFF,TRBD2,TRBJ2-1,TRBV3-1,many
TGTGCCAGCAGTGAGGAGGTAAACAGGGCCAGCTCCTACGAGCAGTACTTC,CASSEEVNRASSYEQYF,.,TRBJ2-7,TRBV2,many
TGTGCCAGCAGCGCTATGGCAGGGGTCGCCGGGGAGCTGTTTTTT,CASSAMAGVAGELFF,.,TRBJ2-2,TRBV6-4,.
TGTGCCACCAGTGATTATTTCAGTTCCAATGAGCAGTTCTTC,CATSDYFSSNEQFF,.,TRBJ2-1,TRBV24-1,many
TGTGCCAGCAGTTACTACGGAGCAGCTGGGGCCAACGTCCTGACTTTC,CASSYYGAAGANVLTF,.,TRBJ2-6,TRBV6-5,many
TGTGCCAGCAGTGTGGCAGTCAACAATTCACCCCTCCACTTT,CASSVAVNNSPLHF,.,TRBJ1-6,TRBV25-1,few
TGTGCCACCAGTGATTTGCACGGAATGGGTGAGCAGTTCTTC,CATSDLHGMGEQFF,.,TRBJ2-1,TRBV24-1,.
TGTGCCAGCCCGGTCGGGGGGGCCTTTTCCTTC,CASPVGGAFSF,TRBD2,TRBJ2-1,TRBV2,many
TGTGCCAGCAGCTTGGGTGCGGGGATCGACTATGGCTACACCTTC,CASSLGAGIDYGYTF,.,TRBJ1-2,TRBV5-5,.
TGTGCCAGCAGTTACCTTGCAAGTACCTACAATGAGCAGTTCTTC,CASSYLASTYNEQFF,.,TRBJ2-1,TRBV6-5,many
TGTGCCAGCAGCCCTTACCCCGGACGGGGGAACACTGAAGCTTTCTTT,CASSPYPGRGNTEAFF,.,TRBJ1-1,TRBV11-2,few
TGTGCCAGCAGCTTAGGAGGGGGGTACACAGATACGCAGTATTTT,CASSLGGGYTDTQYF,.,TRBJ2-3,TRBV7-6,many
TGTGCCAGCAGTTTATTACAGGGGCGTCATGGGCTCAACAATGAGCAGTTCTTC,CASSLLQGRHGLNNEQFF,TRBD1,TRBJ2-1,TRBV27,few